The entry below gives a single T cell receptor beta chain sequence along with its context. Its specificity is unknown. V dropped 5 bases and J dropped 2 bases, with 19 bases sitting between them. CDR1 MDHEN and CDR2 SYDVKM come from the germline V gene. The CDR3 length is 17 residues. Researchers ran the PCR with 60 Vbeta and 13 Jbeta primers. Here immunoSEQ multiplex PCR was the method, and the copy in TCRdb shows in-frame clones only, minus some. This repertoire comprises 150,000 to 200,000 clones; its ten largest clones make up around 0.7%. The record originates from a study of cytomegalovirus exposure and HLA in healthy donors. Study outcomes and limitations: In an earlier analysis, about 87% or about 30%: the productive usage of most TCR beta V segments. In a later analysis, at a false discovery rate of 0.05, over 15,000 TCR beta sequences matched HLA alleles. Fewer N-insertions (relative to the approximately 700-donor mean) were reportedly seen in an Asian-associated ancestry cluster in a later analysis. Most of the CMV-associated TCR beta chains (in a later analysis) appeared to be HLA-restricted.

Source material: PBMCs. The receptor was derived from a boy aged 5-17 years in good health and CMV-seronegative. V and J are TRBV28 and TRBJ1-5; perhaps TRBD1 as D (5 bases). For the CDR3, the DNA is TGTGCCAGCAGTCCACCGGGACTTGGGGGTCGCAATCAGCCCCAGCATTTT. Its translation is CASSPPGLGGRNQPQHF.